The sequence of this T cell receptor beta chain was determined in a study of regulatory T cells in long-lasting Graves disease. Regarding time point: newly diagnosed GD, antithyroid drugs for less than 3 months. RNA from PBMCs was the source of the TCR library. This clonotype was seen a few times. Antigen: not known. V shed 0 bases and J shed 4 bases, with 10 bases lying between them. Germline CDR1 and CDR2: MGHRA and YSYEKL. This CDR3 contains 15 residues. Assembly of TCR beta libraries relied on iRepertoire HTBI primers together with Arm-PCR of CDR3 regions. TCRdb fed the multiplex PCR reads into MiXCR, producing one record per CDR3 protein. This sample has hundreds of thousands of distinct CDR3 sequences, with approximately 12% found just once. General study findings and limits: Patients with persistent Graves' had lower TCR diversity than newly diagnosed patients.

A further study also used this sample, focusing on T cells in Graves' hyperthyroidism and ophthalmopathy.

This chain uses TRBV4-1 with TRBJ2-1; D call uncertain. The sequence came from a woman in her thirties with Graves disease. The input for sequencing was peripheral blood mononuclear cells (PBMCs), taken at new diagnosis, from a patient treated with antithyroid drugs. The CDR3 nucleotides are TGCGCCAGCAGCCAAGAGGACCGTGAATACAATGAGCAGTTCTTC. This sequence encodes CASSQEDREYNEQFF.